This T cell receptor beta chain was captured in a study of cytomegalovirus exposure and HLA in healthy donors. The PCR made use of 60 Vbeta and 13 Jbeta primers. Data came from immunoSEQ multiplex PCR; TCRdb stores just in-frame clones and leaves some out. The sample contains about 170,000 clones, more than 70% of which appear only once. Regarding this clone: Its antigen is unidentified.

Study findings and constraints: A further, later analysis showed that HLA-associated TCR beta chains (compared with equally common others) were more clonally expanded.

The specimen was PBMCs. This receptor was obtained from a woman in her forties or fifties in good health and CMV-seropositive.

CDR3 protein: CASSPMQGQSYNEQFF. CDR3 sequence (DNA): TGTGCCAGCTCACCTATGCAGGGACAGTCCTACAATGAGCAGTTCTTC. The genes are TRBV18 and TRBJ2-1; 7 bases agree with TRBD1. The germline V gene encodes CDR1 KGHSH and CDR2 LQKENI. The CDR3 loop spans 16 amino acids. With 3 bases clipped from V and 1 base from J, the junction kept 6 bases outside the gene matches.